A selection of T cell receptor beta chains follows, all from one sample in a study of blood T cells in healthy people across ages. In TCRdb, the 5' RACE reads were re-called with MiXCR into one record per CDR3 protein. Of about 730,000 distinct CDR3 sequences listed, 43% are singletons. Material for sequencing was blood. The receptors derive from a woman aged 55-69 years in good health. CDR3s include the opening cysteine and the closing phenylalanine or tryptophan. Fields, in order: V gene, clone size, D gene, J gene, CDR3 protein, CDR3 DNA. A D gene is named only where the DNA matches it firmly. Not every row has a clone size; where given, it reads once, few, many or a size class.

TRBV6-6	few	TRBD1	TRBJ1-2	CASSGDRAYGYTF	TGTGCCAGCAGCGGGGACAGGGCCTATGGCTACACCTTC
TRBV7-9	NA	TRBD1	TRBJ1-2	CASTVQTTGVHTF	TGTGCCAGCACCGTTCAAACCACAGGGGTTCACACCTTC
TRBV4-2	NA	NA	TRBJ2-2	CASSQEGGPMAGELFF	TGTGCCAGCAGCCAGGAGGGGGGCCCTATGGCCGGGGAGCTGTTTTTT
TRBV29-1	many	NA	TRBJ2-7	CSVGEAYEQYF	TGCAGCGTGGGGGAGGCCTACGAGCAGTACTTC
TRBV12-3/TRBV12-4	NA	NA	TRBJ2-1	CASSGEGGANNEQFF	TGTGCCAGCTCCGGCGAGGGGGGGGCGAACAATGAGCAGTTCTTC
TRBV20-1	many	TRBD1	TRBJ1-1	CSARPRQGDQNEAFF	TGCAGTGCTAGACCCAGACAGGGGGATCAAAATGAAGCTTTCTTT
TRBV5-1	many	NA	TRBJ1-4	CASSLVDGATNEKLFF	TGCGCCAGCAGCTTGGTTGACGGCGCAACTAATGAAAAACTGTTTTTT
TRBV10-3	many	TRBD2	TRBJ2-5	CAISEGAGEPETQYF	TGTGCCATCAGTGAGGGGGCGGGAGAACCAGAGACCCAGTACTTC
TRBV11-2	NA	NA	TRBJ2-5	CASSDRVSQETQYF	TGTGCCAGCAGCGACAGAGTCTCCCAAGAGACCCAGTACTTC
TRBV7-9	many	TRBD1	TRBJ2-5	CASSPGTGGQETQYF	TGTGCCAGCAGTCCCGGGACAGGGGGCCAAGAGACCCAGTACTTC
TRBV7-3	NA	NA	TRBJ2-5	CASSLTPGRETQYF	TGTGCCAGCAGCTTAACTCCGGGGCGGGAGACCCAGTACTTC
TRBV3-1	NA	NA	TRBJ1-5	CASSLTLFQLFPGGNQPQHF	TGTGCCAGCAGCCTTACCTTGTTCCAACTTTTCCCCGGGGGCAATCAGCCCCAGCATTTT
TRBV6-2/TRBV6-3	NA	TRBD2	TRBJ2-5	CASSPATSGAETQYF	TGTGCCAGCAGCCCCGCGACTAGCGGGGCAGAGACCCAGTACTTC
TRBV7-9	NA	NA	TRBJ2-3	CASTYGQKVTGTQYF	TGTGCCAGCACCTACGGACAGAAAGTCACAGGTACGCAGTATTTT
TRBV5-1	NA	TRBD1	TRBJ1-1	CASSGQGAATEAFF	TGCGCCAGCAGCGGACAGGGGGCGGCCACTGAAGCTTTCTTT
TRBV19	NA	NA	TRBJ1-3	CASRIRDTHSGNTIYF	TGTGCCAGTAGGATCCGGGACACTCACTCTGGAAACACCATATATTTT
TRBV7-2	NA	NA	TRBJ1-5	CASSLGMGVSNQPQHF	TGTGCCAGCAGCTTAGGGATGGGGGTAAGCAATCAGCCCCAGCATTTT
TRBV4-1	NA	TRBD2	TRBJ2-1	CASSQGISGGGYYEQFF	TGCGCCAGCAGCCAAGGAATTAGCGGGGGTGGCTATTATGAGCAGTTCTTC
TRBV7-2	few	NA	TRBJ2-7	CASSNRLGREQYF	TGTGCCAGCAGCAATCGTCTAGGGCGCGAGCAGTACTTC
TRBV20-1	once	TRBD2	TRBJ2-1	CSATPSGRNNEQFF	TGCAGTGCTACCCCTAGCGGGAGAAACAATGAGCAGTTCTTC
TRBV3-1	NA	NA	TRBJ1-1	CASSHPRVGDEAFF	TGTGCCAGCAGCCACCCAAGGGTGGGCGATGAAGCTTTCTTT
TRBV20-1	few	TRBD1	TRBJ1-4	CSATGTAPNEKLFF	TGCAGTGCTACCGGGACAGCCCCTAATGAAAAACTGTTTTTT
TRBV2	few	NA	TRBJ1-2	CASRLVDSGLTYGYTF	TGTGCCAGCAGGCTTGTAGATTCAGGGTTAACCTATGGCTACACCTTC
TRBV10-3	NA	NA	TRBJ1-5	CAISESLLQNQPQHF	TGTGCCATCAGTGAGTCCTTGTTACAGAATCAGCCCCAGCATTTT
TRBV7-9	NA	NA	TRBJ1-4	CASSPGNRPNEKLFF	TGTGCCAGCAGTCCCGGCAACCGACCTAATGAAAAACTGTTTTTT
TRBV29-1	many	NA	TRBJ1-5	CSVAGGQGSNQPQHF	TGCAGCGTTGCCGGGGGGCAGGGTAGCAATCAGCCCCAGCATTTT
TRBV7-9	NA	TRBD1	TRBJ2-7	CASRSTQGAVYEQYF	TGTGCCAGCAGATCTACTCAGGGGGCGGTCTACGAGCAGTACTTC
TRBV7-9	NA	NA	TRBJ1-2	CASSSAVDSTNYGYTF	TGTGCCAGCAGTTCAGCGGTGGACAGTACTAACTATGGCTACACCTTC
TRBV2	many	NA	TRBJ2-7	CATSPRVSSYEQYF	TGTGCCACCTCGCCGCGGGTCAGCTCCTACGAGCAGTACTTC
TRBV29-1	NA	NA	TRBJ2-7	CSVVGGVNEQYF	TGCAGCGTTGTCGGCGGGGTCAACGAGCAGTACTTC
TRBV20-1	NA	NA	TRBJ2-1	CSARAGSGGGNEQFF	TGCAGTGCTAGAGCGGGGTCAGGAGGGGGCAATGAGCAGTTCTTC
TRBV7-2	once	TRBD2	TRBJ2-2	CASSLTWEGPGELFF	TGTGCCAGCAGCCTTACGTGGGAGGGTCCCGGGGAGCTGTTTTTT
TRBV6-2/TRBV6-3	NA	NA	TRBJ2-7	CASSLNAEQYF	TGTGCCAGCAGTTTAAACGCCGAGCAGTACTTC
TRBV14	few	NA	TRBJ2-7	CASSQVDGAYEQYF	TGTGCCAGCAGCCAGGTTGACGGGGCCTACGAGCAGTACTTC
TRBV24-1	few	NA	TRBJ2-6	CAASHSGANVLTF	TGTGCCGCCTCCCACTCTGGGGCCAACGTCCTGACTTTC
TRBV27	few	NA	TRBJ2-7	CASSFRGHLYEQYF	TGTGCCAGCAGTTTCCGAGGACATTTATACGAGCAGTACTTC
TRBV11-2	NA	NA	TRBJ2-3	CASSLDPRADTDTQYF	TGTGCCAGCAGCTTAGATCCTCGGGCTGACACAGATACGCAGTATTTT
TRBV24-1	NA	TRBD1	TRBJ1-2	CATRDLPGQGINYGYTF	TGTGCCACCCGTGATCTACCGGGACAGGGGATTAACTATGGCTACACCTTC
TRBV6-2/TRBV6-3	many	NA	TRBJ2-5	CASRDLLTSGETQYF	TGTGCCAGCAGAGACCTTTTGACGAGCGGAGAGACCCAGTACTTC
TRBV7-3	NA	TRBD1	TRBJ2-5	CASSRLGTGVPETQYF	TGTGCCAGCAGCCGACTGGGGACAGGGGTTCCAGAGACCCAGTACTTC
TRBV3-1	few	TRBD2	TRBJ2-3	CASSQGKLAGSILDTQYF	TGTGCCAGCAGCCAGGGTAAACTAGCGGGATCGATCCTCGATACGCAGTATTTT
TRBV12-3/TRBV12-4	few	TRBD2	TRBJ2-2	CASSPRSGGPNTGELFF	TGTGCCAGCAGCCCCCGTAGCGGGGGACCCAACACCGGGGAGCTGTTTTTT
TRBV27	few	NA	TRBJ2-3	CASSPRGELSADTQYF	TGTGCCAGCAGTCCACGGGGAGAGCTTAGCGCAGATACGCAGTATTTT
TRBV7-3	NA	TRBD1	TRBJ1-5	CASSRDRGNNQPQHF	TGTGCCAGCAGCCGTGACAGGGGGAACAATCAGCCCCAGCATTTT
TRBV20-1	NA	NA	TRBJ1-2	CSASAGDYGYTF	TGCAGTGCTAGCGCGGGAGACTATGGCTACACCTTC
TRBV7-6	NA	NA	TRBJ1-5	CASSLAANNQPQHF	TGTGCCAGCAGCTTAGCAGCCAACAATCAGCCCCAGCATTTT
TRBV27	NA	TRBD2	TRBJ2-1	CASSLLSLAGDNEQFF	TGTGCCAGCAGTTTATTAAGTCTAGCGGGGGACAATGAGCAGTTCTTC
TRBV5-1	NA	TRBD1	TRBJ1-6	CASSLRTTGGDSPLHF	TGCGCCAGCAGCTTGAGGACTACAGGGGGGGATTCACCCCTCCACTTT
TRBV5-1	few	NA	TRBJ2-5	CASSVSQETQYF	TGCGCCAGCAGCGTTTCCCAAGAGACCCAGTACTTC
TRBV5-1	few	TRBD2	TRBJ2-5	CASSLVAGYETQYF	TGCGCCAGCAGCTTGGTAGCGGGGTACGAGACCCAGTACTTC